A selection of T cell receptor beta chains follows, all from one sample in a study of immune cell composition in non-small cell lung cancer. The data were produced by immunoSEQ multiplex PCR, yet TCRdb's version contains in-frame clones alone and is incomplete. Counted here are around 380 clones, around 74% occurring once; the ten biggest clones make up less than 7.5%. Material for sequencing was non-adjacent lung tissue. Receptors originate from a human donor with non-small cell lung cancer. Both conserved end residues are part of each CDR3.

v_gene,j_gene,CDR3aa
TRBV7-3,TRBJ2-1,CASSPRTGRYNEQFF
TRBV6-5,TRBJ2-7,CASSSRDKFVRQYF
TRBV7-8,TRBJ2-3,CASSYSFSGGAWDTQYF
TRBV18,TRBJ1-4,CASSPVRAQEYEKLFF
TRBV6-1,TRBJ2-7,CASSVRQGTAYEQYF
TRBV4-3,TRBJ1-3,CASSQRWGGRSGNTIYF
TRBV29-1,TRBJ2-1,CSGLQGASPTSGHHISYNEQFF
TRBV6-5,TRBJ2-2,CASSDGTQRELFF
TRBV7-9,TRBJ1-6,CASRAGNSPLHF
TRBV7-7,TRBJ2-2,CASSFHGVTAGELFF
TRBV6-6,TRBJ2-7,CASSYWDSPYEQYF
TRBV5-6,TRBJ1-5,CASSFTGSNQPQHF
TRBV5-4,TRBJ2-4,CASSLDRVGSKNIQYF
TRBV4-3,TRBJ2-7,CASSPTPRHEQYF
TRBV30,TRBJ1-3,CAWSVWGAGNTIYF
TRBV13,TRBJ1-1,CASSTKAGGEAFF
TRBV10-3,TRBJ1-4,CAIGGAGGRNEKLFF
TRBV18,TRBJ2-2,CASSPQGSGELFF
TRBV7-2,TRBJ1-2,CASSFGVGYTF
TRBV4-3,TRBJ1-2,CASSPGRSRGYTF
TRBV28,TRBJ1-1,CASSLSFRTGTPLTNTEAFF
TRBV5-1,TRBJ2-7,CASSSNPGPGSFGEQYF
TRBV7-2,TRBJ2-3,CASSQYTDTQYF
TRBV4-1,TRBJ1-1,CASSQVDRDTEAFF
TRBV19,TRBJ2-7,CASSAVSYEQYF
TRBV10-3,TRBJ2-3,CAISDPEGGGDTQYF
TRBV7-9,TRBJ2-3,CASSSPRDTQYF
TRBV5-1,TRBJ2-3,CASTPGGSTDTQYF
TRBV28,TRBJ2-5,CASSFQGGTQETQYF
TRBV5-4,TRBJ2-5,CASSSDLGAGSGETQYF
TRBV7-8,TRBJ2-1,CASSLAWPSENEQFF
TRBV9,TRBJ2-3,CASSVEGVNTDTQYF
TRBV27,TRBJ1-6,CASSPRYDGPGFF
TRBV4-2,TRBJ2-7,CASSPRTEGSYEQYF
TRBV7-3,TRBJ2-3,CASSSGQGLDTQYF
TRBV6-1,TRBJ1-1,CASSERSGNTEAFF
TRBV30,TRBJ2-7,CAWSVPPPEGWSYEQYF
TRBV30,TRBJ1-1,CATSRQNTEAFF
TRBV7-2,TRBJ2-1,CASSPQVGGQVYNEQFF
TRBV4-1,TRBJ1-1,CASVKPRGRNTEAFF
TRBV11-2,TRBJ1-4,CASSPGQGREKLFF
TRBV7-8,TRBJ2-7,CASSPPRQGGYEQYF
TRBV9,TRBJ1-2,CASSVELEYGYTF
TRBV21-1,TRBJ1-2,CASSHGRTGCYGYTF
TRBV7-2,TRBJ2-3,CASSLEGWTSGTDTQYF
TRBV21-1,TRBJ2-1,CASSKDGTGGSYNEQFF
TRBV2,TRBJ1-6,CARGTGGNSPLHF
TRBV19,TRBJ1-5,CASSVDRGLSNQPQHF
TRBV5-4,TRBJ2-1,CASSLPGVPYNEQFF
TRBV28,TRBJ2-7,CASSLAAGGTYEQYF
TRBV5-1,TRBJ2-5,CASRLGQGQETQYF
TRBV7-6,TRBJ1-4,CASSREQGARGEKLFF